The text below deals with one T cell receptor (beta chain). Its antigen is still unknown. Per-base qualities were not stored, and no clone one base away is much larger. The entry originates in a study (dated by TCRdb to the mid-2010s). To prepare the library, RT-PCR was applied. The reads were generated on an Illumina MiSeq. TCRdb reworked the public reads: Q25 trimming with fastp, MiXCR clone assembly, productive beta chains retained. Identical CDR3 proteins give one entry, which carries the most common genes and DNA. This sample holds 550,000 to 750,000 distinct CDR3 sequences; approximately 15% were observed only once. The ten most abundant clones make up 3.6% of the sample. V has 5 bases trimmed and J has 12 bases trimmed; junction bases matching no gene number 7. The CDR3 goes from the cysteine to the phenylalanine over 12 residues. Only CDR3 DNA is held: 36 bases, read in frame from base 1. The germline V gene (reference sequence) gives CDR1 as SEHNR and CDR2 as FQNEAQ.

Sequenced input: memory CD4+ T cells from blood. This TCR derives from a female donor in good health, serving as a healthy control. The chain joins TRBV7-9 to TRBJ1-5, with 7 bases in between that match TRBD1. This receptor has the CDR3 CASSPGGSGQHF. The DNA sequence is as follows: TGTGCCAGCAGCCCAGGGGGGTCCGGCCAGCATTTT.